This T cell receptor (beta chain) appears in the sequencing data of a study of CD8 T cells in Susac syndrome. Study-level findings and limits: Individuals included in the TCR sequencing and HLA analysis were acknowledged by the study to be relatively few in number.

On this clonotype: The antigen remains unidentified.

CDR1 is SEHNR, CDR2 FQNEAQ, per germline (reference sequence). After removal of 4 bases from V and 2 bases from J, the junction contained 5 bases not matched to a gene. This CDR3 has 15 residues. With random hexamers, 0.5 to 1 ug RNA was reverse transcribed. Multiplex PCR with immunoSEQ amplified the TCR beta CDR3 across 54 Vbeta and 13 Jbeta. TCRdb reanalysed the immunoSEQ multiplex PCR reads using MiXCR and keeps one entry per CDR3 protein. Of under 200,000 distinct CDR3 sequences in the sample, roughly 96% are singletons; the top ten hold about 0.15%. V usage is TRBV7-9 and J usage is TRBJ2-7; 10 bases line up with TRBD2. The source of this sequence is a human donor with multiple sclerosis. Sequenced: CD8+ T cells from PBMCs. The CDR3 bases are TGTGCCAGCAGCTACGGACTAGCGGCCCCCTACGAGCAGTACTTC. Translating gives CASSYGLAAPYEQYF. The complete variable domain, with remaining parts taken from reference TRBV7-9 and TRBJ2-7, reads DTGVSQNPRHKITKRGQNVTFRCDPISEHNRLYWYRQTLGQGPEFLTYFQNEAQLEKSRLLSDRFSAERPKGSFSTLEIQRTEQGDSAMYLCASSYGLAAPYEQYFGPGTRLTVT.